This T cell receptor (beta chain) was found in a study of T cell responses to AZD1222 COVID-19 vaccine. The overall study: Second-dose schedules of about 4 or about 12 weeks were combined.

TCRdb's table, derived via immunoSEQ multiplex PCR, lists solely in-frame clones and lacks some. Of about 180,000 clones in the sample, approximately 86% were seen once. Germline V gene data show CDR1 as SEHNR and CDR2 as FQNEAQ (reference sequence). This CDR3 is 11 amino acids long. Deletions cut 3 bases from V and 5 bases from J, with 4 bases between. This clone was recorded only once. The material sequenced was peripheral blood, taken on day 0 of AZD1222 vaccination. The V call is TRBV7-9, the J call TRBJ1-1; D is uncertain. This receptor was identified in an adult in good health. The CDR3 spells CASSLGTEAFF. In DNA, the CDR3 is TGTGCCAGCAGCTTGGGAACTGAAGCTTTCTTT.